This TCR beta chain was captured in a study of cytomegalovirus exposure and HLA in healthy donors. 13 Jbeta primers and 60 Vbeta primers were used for the PCR. Sequencing used immunoSEQ multiplex PCR; TCRdb keeps in-frame clones, though not all of them. The sample yields fewer than 100,000 clones, more than 75% seen once. This clone was observed a single time. Antigen: not known. The CDR3 runs 13 residues. The germline CDR1 and CDR2 sequences are SGHRS and YFSETQ. With V trimmed by 1 base and J by 5 bases, 2 bases remained unmatched. General study findings and limits: Donors were assumed by presence/absence analyses to have roughly uniform sequencing depth. HLA alleles showed associations with around 15,000 TCR beta sequences in a later analysis, at a 0.05 false discovery rate. In a later analysis, a genetic analysis reported fewer productive-TCR N-insertions in an Asian-associated ancestry cluster than the cohort average.

The rearrangement links TRBV5-1 to TRBJ2-5, with 7 bases lining up with TRBD1. What was sequenced was PBMCs. The clonotype comes from a woman aged 60-75 years in good health and CMV-seronegative. The CDR3 bases are TGCGCCAGCAGCTTGACAGGGGTGGAGACCCAGTACTTC. The encoded protein is CASSLTGVETQYF.